This T cell receptor beta chain was observed in a study of blood T cell repertoires in COVID-19. Study overall: Acute and convalescent COVID-19 specimens originated in the United States, Italy and Spain. PBMCs, B-cell-depleted T cells, or T cells provided the cDNA or gDNA that made up the material.

The CDR3 extends over 15 amino acids. J lost 2 bases, V lost 0 bases, and 1 base had no gene match. From germline, CDR1 is SGHRS and CDR2 YFSETQ. TCRdb's copy holds only in-frame clones and misses some; the assay was immunoSEQ multiplex PCR. This sample has roughly 100,000 clones; roughly nine tenths occur once, and the top ten carry approximately 17%. Sequencing input: peripheral blood. The sequence was collected from a woman over 75 in a cohort sampled during active COVID-19. This sequence joins TRBV5-1 and TRBJ2-7; 11 bases align to TRBD2. The CDR3: CASSLGGLAAYEQYF. CDR3 in DNA: TGCGCCAGCAGCTTGGGGGGACTAGCGGCCTACGAGCAGTACTTC.